This is a list of T cell receptor beta chains from one sample in a study of neoadjuvant anti-PD-1 for oral cavity cancer. Here immunoSEQ multiplex PCR was the method, and the copy in TCRdb shows in-frame clones only, minus some. Of some 22,000 clones in the sample, roughly 29% were seen once. Sample: tumor tissue, taken after nivolumab (anti-PD-1) treatment. The source of these receptors is a person between 35 and 79 years old with oral cavity squamous cell carcinoma. CDR3s include the opening cysteine and the closing phenylalanine or tryptophan. D genes are given only for firm matches. Clone size is stated in some rows and not others, as once, few, many or a class when expanded.

v_call,d_call,j_call,clone_size,cdr3_nt,cdr3_aa
TRBV7-9,NA,TRBJ2-7,NA,TGTGCCAGCAGCTTAGCCACCGGAGAGCAGTACTTC,CASSLATGEQYF
TRBV21-1,NA,TRBJ2-4,few,TGTGCCAGCAGCCCGGGGACAGCCCGGAACATTCAGTACTTC,CASSPGTARNIQYF
TRBV28,NA,TRBJ1-5,NA,TGTGCCAGCAGCCCGCCCGCGAATCTGCAGCCCCAGCATTTT,CASSPPANLQPQHF
TRBV7-3,TRBD1,TRBJ2-5,NA,TGTGCCAGCAGCCCAGGGGGCCCAGGGGAGACCCAGTACTTC,CASSPGGPGETQYF
TRBV6-6,NA,TRBJ2-7,NA,TGTGCCAGCAGCAGAGGGCCCTACGAGCAGTACTTC,CASSRGPYEQYF
TRBV7-9,TRBD2,TRBJ2-1,NA,TGTGCCAGCAGCCCCCCCAGGGCTAGCGGGAGGGATGAGCAGTTCTTC,CASSPPRASGRDEQFF
TRBV28,NA,TRBJ2-7,NA,TGTGCCAGCAAGGGGAGGGGGAAAGTTGACGAGCAGTACTTC,CASKGRGKVDEQYF
TRBV5-1,NA,TRBJ2-3,few,TGCGCCAGCAGCGGGACCGCAGATACGCAGTATTTT,CASSGTADTQYF
TRBV5-4,TRBD2,TRBJ2-7,NA,TGTGCCAGCAGCTTGAGGCTAGCGGGAGACGAGCAGTACTTC,CASSLRLAGDEQYF
TRBV30,NA,TRBJ2-1,NA,TGTGCCTGGGGACCCGTGGGGCAGTTCTTC,CAWGPVGQFF
TRBV11-2,NA,TRBJ2-5,few,TGTGCCAGCAGCTTATATGGGGGCACACTTCAAGAGACCCAGTACTTC,CASSLYGGTLQETQYF
TRBV19,TRBD2,TRBJ2-3,NA,TGTGCCAGTAGTATGGTAGCGGGAGCCCCAGATACGCAGTATTTT,CASSMVAGAPDTQYF
TRBV5-1,TRBD2,TRBJ2-3,NA,TGCGCCAGCAGGGGACTAGCGGGAGATACGCAGTATTTT,CASRGLAGDTQYF
TRBV6-4,NA,TRBJ2-2,NA,TGTGCCAGCAGTGACACCCGGTCCTCGCACACCGGGGAGCTGTTTTTT,CASSDTRSSHTGELFF